One sample yielded the 5 T cell receptor beta chains listed below, sequenced in a study of human T cells and chemical hapten exposure. Time point: pre-sensitization, week 0. Treatment here: therapeutic diphenylcyclopropenone sensitization with weekly scalp DPC. MiXCR, applied by TCRdb to the RACE reads, yields one record per CDR3 protein. The sample consists of more than 150,000 distinct CDR3 sequences, around 30% of them appearing once. The sample consisted of whole blood, taken in connection with sensitization to the hapten diphenylcyclopropenone (DPC). All receptors derive from a woman aged 25 to 39 with alopecia areata. Some clones in this sample may be carry-over from other donors' samples.

V and J are TRBV28 and TRBJ2-7; D may be TRBD2 (5 bases). This CDR3 contains 12 residues. V shed 1 base and J shed 5 bases, with 6 bases lying between them. CDR1 MDHEN and CDR2 SYDVKM come from the germline V gene. The CDR3: CASSLLTNEQYF. CDR3 nucleotide sequence: TGTGCCAGCAGTTTATTGACTAACGAGCAGTACTTC.

The chain has TRBV28 and TRBJ2-5; 11 bases are a match to TRBD2. Trimming cost V 3 bases and J 5 bases; bases outside gene matches: 17. This CDR3 spans 19 amino acids. Germline loops: CDR1 MDHEN, CDR2 SYDVKM. For the CDR3, the DNA is TGTGCCAGCAGTTTCACGGGACTAGCGGATAAAGGGAACGGGGAGACCCAGTACTTC. Its translation is CASSFTGLADKGNGETQYF.

The V gene is TRBV4-1, the J gene TRBJ2-2; D is unclear. Trimming stripped 3 bases from V and 0 bases from J, with 5 bases between. The CDR3 is made up of 14 amino acids. The germline V gene encodes CDR1 MGHRA and CDR2 YSYEKL. The CDR3 sequence is CASSHSANTGELFF. Written as DNA, the CDR3 is TGCGCCAGCAGCCATTCAGCGAACACCGGGGAGCTGTTTTTT.

The CDR3 region has the DNA TGTGCCAGCAGGTACAGCTTGAACACTGAAGCTTTCTTT. Its translation is CASRYSLNTEAFF. The chain uses TRBV14 and TRBJ1-1, with D uncertain. Trimming removed 6 bases from V and 0 bases from J, with 8 bases in between. The CDR3 loop spans 13 amino acids. CDR1 and CDR2 from the germline V gene are SGHDN and FVKESK. Full variable domain (remainder filled in from reference TRBV14 and TRBJ1-1): EAGVTQFPSHSVIEKGQTVTLRCDPISGHDNLYWYRRVMGKEIKFLLHFVKESKQDESGMPNNRFLAERTGGTYSTLKVQPAELEDSGVYFCASRYSLNTEAFFGQGTRLTVV.

This clonotype was seen more than once but under ten times. This sequence joins TRBV28 and TRBJ2-7; D ambiguous. Between the trimmed V and J ends, which lost 5 bases and 4 bases, there was a span of 18 bases. Germline V gene lookup returns CDR1 MDHEN and CDR2 SYDVKM. This CDR3 has 15 amino acids. The CDR3 bases are TGTGCCAGCAGTGTTTCCTTAGGAATCGGGTACGAGCAGTACTTC. Encoded protein: CASSVSLGIGYEQYF.